This T cell receptor beta chain was captured in a study of human T cells and chemical hapten exposure. Germline V gene sequence: CDR1 SGDLS, CDR2 YYNGEE. The CDR3 runs 15 residues. V lost 3 bases to trimming and J lost 7 bases; unmatched junction nucleotides: 13. The time point is: pre-sensitization, week 0. Treatment denoted: therapeutic diphenylcyclopropenone sensitization with weekly scalp DPC. Total RNA was isolated from whole blood that had not been fractionated. What the library attached to individual cDNA molecules were unique molecular identifiers. A single record per CDR3 protein comes from TCRdb applying MiXCR to the RACE reads. The sample holds about 98,000 distinct CDR3 sequences, 10% to 13% seen once. This clonotype was seen a handful of times.

The receptor was derived from an older woman with alopecia areata. Some clones in this sample may be carry-over from other donors' samples. The source material was whole blood, sampled in connection with sensitization to the hapten diphenylcyclopropenone (DPC). The chain carries TRBV9 and TRBJ2-7; TRBD1 matches at 7 bases. The CDR3 protein is CASSGKGTVPGEQYF. CDR3 nucleotide sequence: TGTGCCAGCAGCGGAAAAGGGACAGTCCCTGGGGAGCAGTACTTC.